This record covers a single TCR beta chain. Its antigen is undetermined. Stated treatment: oral pan-JAK inhibitor, 5-10 mg twice daily. RNA was isolated and reverse transcribed to cDNA, the sequencing template. TCRdb keeps only in-frame clones here, not all; method: immunoSEQ multiplex PCR. The top ten clones hold around 1.7% of a sample with about 280,000 clones, 58% of them seen once. The data are from a study of CD8+ T cells in alopecia areata. Overall study: At a dose of 5 to 10 mg twice daily, oral tofacitinib was given to treated patients. Whole-study results and caveats: Scalp specimens additionally yield sequences from normal skin's resident alphabeta T cells. For lesional scalp, especially alopecia totalis/universalis, clonality was higher than in normal scalp.

The germline V and J ends were trimmed by 4 bases and 0 bases, with 16 bases remaining between them. The CDR3 covers 17 residues. CDR1 is LGHNA and CDR2 is YNFKEQ in the germline V gene. The clonotype was recovered from a human donor with alopecia areata. Here the sequenced sample was CD4+ T cells sorted from blood, taken at week 24, from a patient treated with tofacitinib. The V call is TRBV4-2, the J call TRBJ1-3; tentatively, D is TRBD1 (5 bases). Here the CDR3 reads CASSRTRRGSSGNTIYF. The CDR3 DNA sequence: TGTGCCAGCAGCCGGACAAGGCGGGGAAGCTCTGGAAACACCATATATTTT.